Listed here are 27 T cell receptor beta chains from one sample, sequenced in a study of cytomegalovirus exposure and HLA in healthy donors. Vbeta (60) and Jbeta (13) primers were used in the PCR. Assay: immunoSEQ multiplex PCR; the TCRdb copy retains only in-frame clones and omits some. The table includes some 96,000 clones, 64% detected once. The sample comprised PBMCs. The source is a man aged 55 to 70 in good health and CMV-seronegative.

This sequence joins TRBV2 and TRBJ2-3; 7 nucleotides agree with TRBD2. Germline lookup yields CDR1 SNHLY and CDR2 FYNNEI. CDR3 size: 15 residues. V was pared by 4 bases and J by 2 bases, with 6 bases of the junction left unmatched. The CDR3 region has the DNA TGTGCCAGCAGTGGGATAGCGGGTTTCACAGATACGCAGTATTTT. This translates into CASSGIAGFTDTQYF.

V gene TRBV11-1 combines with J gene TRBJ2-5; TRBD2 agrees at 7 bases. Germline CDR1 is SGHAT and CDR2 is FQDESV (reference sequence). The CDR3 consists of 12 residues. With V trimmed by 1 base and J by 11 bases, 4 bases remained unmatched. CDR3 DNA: TGTGCCAGCAGCTTAGTAGCGGGCCGGCAGTACTTC. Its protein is CASSLVAGRQYF. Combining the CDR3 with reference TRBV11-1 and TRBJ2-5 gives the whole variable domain EAEVAQSPRYKITEKSQAVAFWCDPISGHATLYWYRQILGQGPELLVQFQDESVVDDSQLPKDRFSAERLKGVDSTLKIQPAELGDSAMYLCASSLVAGRQYFGPGTRLLVL.

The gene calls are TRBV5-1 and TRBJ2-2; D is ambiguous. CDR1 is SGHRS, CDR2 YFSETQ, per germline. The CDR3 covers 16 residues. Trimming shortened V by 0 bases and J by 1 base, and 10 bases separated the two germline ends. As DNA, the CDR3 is TGCGCCAGCAGCTTGGAGTCAACGGGGAACACCGGGGAGCTGTTTTTT. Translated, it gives CASSLESTGNTGELFF.

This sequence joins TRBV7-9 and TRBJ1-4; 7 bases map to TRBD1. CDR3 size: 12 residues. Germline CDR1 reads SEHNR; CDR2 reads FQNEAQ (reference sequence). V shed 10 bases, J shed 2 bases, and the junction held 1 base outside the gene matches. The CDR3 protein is CATGGTNEKLFF. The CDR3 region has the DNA TGTGCCACAGGGGGGACTAATGAAAAACTGTTTTTT.

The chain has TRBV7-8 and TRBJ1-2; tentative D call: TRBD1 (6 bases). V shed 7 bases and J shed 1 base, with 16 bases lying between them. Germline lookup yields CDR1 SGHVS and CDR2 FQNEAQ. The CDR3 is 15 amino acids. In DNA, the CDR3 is TGTGCCAGCACAAAACAGGGACCTCATAACTATGGCTACACCTTC. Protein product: CASTKQGPHNYGYTF.

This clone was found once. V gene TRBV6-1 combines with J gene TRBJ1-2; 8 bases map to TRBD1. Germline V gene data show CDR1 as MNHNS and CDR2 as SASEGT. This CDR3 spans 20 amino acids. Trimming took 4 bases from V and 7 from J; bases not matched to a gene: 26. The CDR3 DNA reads TGTGCCAGCAGTGGATGGGGGATGGGATTGGACAGGGCTGTTCTTGGTGGCTACACCTTC. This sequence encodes CASSGWGMGLDRAVLGGYTF.

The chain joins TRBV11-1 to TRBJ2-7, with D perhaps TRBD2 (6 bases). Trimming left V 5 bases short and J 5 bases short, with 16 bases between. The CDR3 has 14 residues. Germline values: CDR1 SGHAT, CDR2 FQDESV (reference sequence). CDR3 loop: CASSIRPPGDEQYF. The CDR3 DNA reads TGTGCCAGCAGCATAAGGCCCCCGGGAGACGAGCAGTACTTC.

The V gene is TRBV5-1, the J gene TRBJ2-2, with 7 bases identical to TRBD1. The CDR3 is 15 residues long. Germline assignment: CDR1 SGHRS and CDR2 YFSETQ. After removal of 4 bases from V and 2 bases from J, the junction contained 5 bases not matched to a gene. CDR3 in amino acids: CASSPQGENTGELFF. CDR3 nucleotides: TGCGCCAGCAGCCCCCAGGGGGAAAACACCGGGGAGCTGTTTTTT.

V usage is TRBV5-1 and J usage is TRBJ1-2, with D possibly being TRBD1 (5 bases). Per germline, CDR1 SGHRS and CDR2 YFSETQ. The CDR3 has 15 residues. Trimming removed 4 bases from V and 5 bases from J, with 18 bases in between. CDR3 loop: CASSHVGTHQYGYTF. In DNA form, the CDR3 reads TGCGCCAGCAGCCACGTGGGGACTCATCAGTATGGCTACACCTTC.

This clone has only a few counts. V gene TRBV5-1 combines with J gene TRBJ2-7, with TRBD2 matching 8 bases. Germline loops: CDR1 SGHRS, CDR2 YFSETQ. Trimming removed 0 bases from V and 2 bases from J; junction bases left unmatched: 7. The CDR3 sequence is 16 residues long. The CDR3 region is CASSLDAGGTPYEQYF. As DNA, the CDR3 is TGCGCCAGCAGCTTGGATGCGGGAGGTACCCCCTACGAGCAGTACTTC.

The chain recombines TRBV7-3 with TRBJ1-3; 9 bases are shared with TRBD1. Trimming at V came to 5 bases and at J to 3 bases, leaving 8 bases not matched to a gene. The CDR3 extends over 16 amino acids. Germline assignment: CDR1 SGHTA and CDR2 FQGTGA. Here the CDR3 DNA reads TGTGCCAGCAGCCTCACAGGGGGCAAGTTTGGAAACACCATATATTTT. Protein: CASSLTGGKFGNTIYF.

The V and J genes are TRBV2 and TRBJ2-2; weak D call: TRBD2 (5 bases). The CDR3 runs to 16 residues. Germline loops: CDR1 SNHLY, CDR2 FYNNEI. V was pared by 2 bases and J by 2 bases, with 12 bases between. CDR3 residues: CASSEYGVENTGELFF. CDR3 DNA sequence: TGTGCCAGCAGTGAATACGGGGTGGAAAACACCGGGGAGCTGTTTTTT.

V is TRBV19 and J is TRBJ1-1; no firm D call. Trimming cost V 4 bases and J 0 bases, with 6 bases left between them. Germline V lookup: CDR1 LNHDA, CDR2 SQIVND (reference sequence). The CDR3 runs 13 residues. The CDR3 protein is CASSTTLNTEAFF. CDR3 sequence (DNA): TGTGCCAGTAGTACGACACTGAACACTGAAGCTTTCTTT.

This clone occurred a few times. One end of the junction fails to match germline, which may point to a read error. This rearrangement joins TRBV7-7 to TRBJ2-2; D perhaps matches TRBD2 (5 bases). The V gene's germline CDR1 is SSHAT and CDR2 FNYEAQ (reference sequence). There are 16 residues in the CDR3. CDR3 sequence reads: CASSLAFRSNTGELFF. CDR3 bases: TGTGCTAGCAGCTTAGCGTTTCGGTCGAACACCGGGGAGCTGTTTTTT.

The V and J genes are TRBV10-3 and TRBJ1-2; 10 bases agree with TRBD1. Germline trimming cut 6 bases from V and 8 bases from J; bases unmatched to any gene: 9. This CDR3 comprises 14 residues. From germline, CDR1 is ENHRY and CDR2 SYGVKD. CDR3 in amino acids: CAISTRDRGGGYTF. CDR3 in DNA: TGTGCCATCAGCACCCGGGACAGGGGTGGAGGCTACACCTTC.

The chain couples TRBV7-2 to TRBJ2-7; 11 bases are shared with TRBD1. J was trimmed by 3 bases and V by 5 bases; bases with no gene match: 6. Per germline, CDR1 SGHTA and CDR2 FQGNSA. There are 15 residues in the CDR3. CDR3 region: CASSRGQGGIYEQYF. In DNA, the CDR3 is TGTGCCAGCAGCAGGGGACAGGGGGGGATCTACGAGCAGTACTTC.

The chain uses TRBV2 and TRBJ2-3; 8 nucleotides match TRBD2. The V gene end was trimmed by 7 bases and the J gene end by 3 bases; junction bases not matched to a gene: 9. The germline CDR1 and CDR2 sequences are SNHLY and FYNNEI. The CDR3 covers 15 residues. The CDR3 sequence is CASTGSGKTTDTQYF. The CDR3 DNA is TGTGCCAGCACCGGTAGCGGGAAGACTACAGATACGCAGTATTTT.

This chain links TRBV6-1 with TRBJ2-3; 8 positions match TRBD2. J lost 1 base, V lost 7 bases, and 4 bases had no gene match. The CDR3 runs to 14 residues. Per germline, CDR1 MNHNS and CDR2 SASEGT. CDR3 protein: CASIPGLGTDTQYF. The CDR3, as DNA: TGTGCCAGCATTCCGGGACTAGGCACAGATACGCAGTATTTT.

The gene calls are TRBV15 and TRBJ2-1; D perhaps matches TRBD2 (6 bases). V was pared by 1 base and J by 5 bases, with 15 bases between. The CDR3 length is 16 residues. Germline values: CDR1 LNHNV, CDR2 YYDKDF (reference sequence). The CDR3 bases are TGTGCCACCAGCAGAGGGCCGGGACTCCCTGACAATGAGCAGTTCTTC. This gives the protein CATSRGPGLPDNEQFF.

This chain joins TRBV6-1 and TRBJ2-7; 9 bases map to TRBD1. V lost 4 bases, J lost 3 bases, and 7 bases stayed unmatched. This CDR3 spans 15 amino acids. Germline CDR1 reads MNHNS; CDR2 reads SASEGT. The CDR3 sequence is CASSGRTGDGYEQYF. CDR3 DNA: TGTGCCAGCAGTGGACGGACAGGGGATGGCTACGAGCAGTACTTC.

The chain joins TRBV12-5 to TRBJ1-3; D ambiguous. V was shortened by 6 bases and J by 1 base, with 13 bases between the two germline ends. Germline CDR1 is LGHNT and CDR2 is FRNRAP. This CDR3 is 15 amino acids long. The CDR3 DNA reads TGTGCTAGTGGAAAGGGAGAAGGGTCTGGAAACACCATATATTTT. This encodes CASGKGEGSGNTIYF.

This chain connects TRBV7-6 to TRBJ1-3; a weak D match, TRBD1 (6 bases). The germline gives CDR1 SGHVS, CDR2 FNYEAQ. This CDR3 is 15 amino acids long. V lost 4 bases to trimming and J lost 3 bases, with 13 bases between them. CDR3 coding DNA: TGTGCCAGCAGCTCGTTCAAGGGGGATGGAAACACCATATATTTT. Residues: CASSSFKGDGNTIYF.

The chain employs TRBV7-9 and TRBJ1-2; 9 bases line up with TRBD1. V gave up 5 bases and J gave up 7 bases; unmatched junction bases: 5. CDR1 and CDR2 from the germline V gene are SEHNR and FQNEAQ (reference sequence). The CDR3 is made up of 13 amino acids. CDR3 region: CASSQGTGRGYTF. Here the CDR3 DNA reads TGTGCCAGCAGCCAGGGGACAGGGCGTGGCTACACCTTC.

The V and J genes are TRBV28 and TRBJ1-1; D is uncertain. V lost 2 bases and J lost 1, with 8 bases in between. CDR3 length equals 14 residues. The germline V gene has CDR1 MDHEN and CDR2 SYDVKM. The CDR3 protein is CASSLQAPNTEAFF. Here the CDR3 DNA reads TGTGCCAGCAGTTTACAGGCCCCGAACACTGAAGCTTTCTTT. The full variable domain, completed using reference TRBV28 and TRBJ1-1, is DVKVTQSSRYLVKRTGEKVFLECVQDMDHENMFWYRQDPGLGLRLIYFSYDVKMKEKGDIPEGYSVSREKKERFSLILESASTNQTSMYLCASSLQAPNTEAFFGQGTRLTVV.

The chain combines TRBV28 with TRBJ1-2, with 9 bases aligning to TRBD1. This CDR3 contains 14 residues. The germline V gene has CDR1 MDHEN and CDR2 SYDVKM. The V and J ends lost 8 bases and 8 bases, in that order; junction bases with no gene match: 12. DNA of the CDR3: TGTGCCAGCGCTATGGGACAGGGAAGGGGAGGCTACACCTTC. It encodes CASAMGQGRGGYTF.

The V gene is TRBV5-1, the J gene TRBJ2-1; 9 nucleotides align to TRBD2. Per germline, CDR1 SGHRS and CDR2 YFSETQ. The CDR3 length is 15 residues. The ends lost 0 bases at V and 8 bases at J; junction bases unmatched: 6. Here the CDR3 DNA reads TGCGCCAGCAGCTTGGAGCTAGCGGGGATGGATGAGCAGTTCTTC. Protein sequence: CASSLELAGMDEQFF.

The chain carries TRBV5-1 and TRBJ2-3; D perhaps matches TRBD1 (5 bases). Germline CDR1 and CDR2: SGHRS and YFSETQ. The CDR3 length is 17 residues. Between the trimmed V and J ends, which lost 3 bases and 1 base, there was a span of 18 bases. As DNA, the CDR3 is TGCGCCAGCAGCTCCCAGATCAGGGTCTTGGGCACAGATACGCAGTATTTT. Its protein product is CASSSQIRVLGTDTQYF. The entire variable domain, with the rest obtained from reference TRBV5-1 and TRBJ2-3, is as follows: KAGVTQTPRYLIKTRGQQVTLSCSPISGHRSVSWYQQTPGQGLQFLFEYFSETQRNKGNFPGRFSGRQFSNSRSEMNVSTLELGDSALYLCASSSQIRVLGTDTQYFGPGTRLTVL.